This record covers a single TCR beta chain. The sample belongs to a study of blood T cell repertoires in COVID-19. Looking at the study overall: Samples of COVID-19 (acute and convalescent) were obtained from the United States, Italy and Spain. PBMCs, B-cell-depleted T cells, or T cells provided the cDNA or gDNA that made up the material.

Authors' analysis steps: Amplified reference gene primers provided the basis for estimating nucleated cell counts. Clones were read by immunoSEQ multiplex PCR, and TCRdb kept only the in-frame ones, dropping some. Clone size and the V and J calls come from that table; the DNA yielded D and trimming. Among some 350,000 clones listed, 87% were seen once. Clinical history as reported by participants underpinned cohort assignment. Sequencing used PBMCs or T cells enriched from blood (not recorded which). The source is a woman aged 30 to 39 who had recovered from COVID-19.

The CDR3 spells CSVAETGPYTEAFF. CDR3 bases: TGCAGCGTTGCGGAGACAGGGCCGTACACTGAAGCTTTCTTT. The chain links TRBV29-1 to TRBJ1-1; 7 bases align to TRBD1. Trimming cost V 4 bases and J 3 bases; bases outside gene matches: 8. The CDR3 spans 14 residues. Germline CDR1 SQVTM, CDR2 ANQGSEA.